Listed below are T cell receptor beta chains from one sample, sequenced in a study of T cell repertoires in cytomegalovirus infection. TCRdb ran MiXCR on the reads and lists one entry per CDR3 protein. Among about 900,000 distinct CDR3 sequences listed, around 32% were seen once. These receptors lack a known antigen. The sample was cultured CD8+ T cells from PBMCs, taken from culture after CMV antigen stimulation. Every receptor here comes from a human donor in good health (CMV status not recorded). Some clones in this sample may be carry-over from other donors' samples. The CDR3 runs from the conserved cysteine through the conserved F or W. Each record gives: J gene, V gene, clone size, CDR3 length, D gene, CDR3 protein, CDR3 DNA. A D gene is named only where the DNA matches it firmly. The size entry is marked missing in some rows and otherwise reads once, few, many or a size class.

j_gene: TRBJ1-1; v_gene: TRBV6-6; abundance: NA; len: 15; d_gene: TRBD1; CDR3aa: CASSSRTGENTEAFF; CDR3nt: TGTGCCAGCAGTTCCCGGACAGGGGAGAACACTGAAGCTTTCTTT
j_gene: TRBJ2-1; v_gene: TRBV19; abundance: NA; len: 16; d_gene: TRBD2; CDR3aa: CARSNRLAGGRGEQFF; CDR3nt: TGTGCCAGAAGTAACAGACTAGCGGGGGGGCGAGGCGAGCAGTTCTTC
j_gene: TRBJ2-7; v_gene: TRBV4-2; abundance: NA; len: 16; d_gene: TRBD2; CDR3aa: CASSQDGRGGRNEQYF; CDR3nt: TGTGCCAGCAGCCAAGATGGTCGGGGGGGAAGAAACGAGCAGTACTTC
j_gene: TRBJ1-5; v_gene: TRBV7-2; abundance: many; len: 15; d_gene: NA; CDR3aa: CASSLVPTGSQPQHF; CDR3nt: TGTGCCAGCAGCTTAGTCCCAACAGGGAGTCAGCCCCAGCATTTT
j_gene: TRBJ1-3; v_gene: TRBV7-8; abundance: many; len: 15; d_gene: NA; CDR3aa: CASSHRGVEGNTIYF; CDR3nt: TGTGCCAGCAGCCACAGAGGGGTAGAAGGAAACACCATATATTTT
j_gene: TRBJ1-2; v_gene: TRBV13; abundance: NA; len: 15; d_gene: NA; CDR3aa: CASSREGRTFDGYTF; CDR3nt: TGTGCCAGCAGCCGGGAGGGTAGAACTTTTGATGGCTACACCTTC
j_gene: TRBJ2-2; v_gene: TRBV5-6; abundance: few; len: 16; d_gene: NA; CDR3aa: CASSLRSRQDTGELFF; CDR3nt: TGTGCCAGCAGCTTGAGATCCCGGCAGGACACCGGGGAGCTGTTTTTT
j_gene: TRBJ1-1; v_gene: TRBV19; abundance: NA; len: 15; d_gene: TRBD1; CDR3aa: CASSIAAGGNTEAFF; CDR3nt: TGTGCCAGTAGTATAGCGGCAGGGGGAAACACTGAAGCTTTCTTT
j_gene: TRBJ2-3; v_gene: TRBV6-6; abundance: many; len: 15; d_gene: TRBD2; CDR3aa: CASRERGGFSDTQYF; CDR3nt: TGTGCCAGCAGGGAGCGGGGGGGCTTTTCAGATACGCAGTATTTT
j_gene: TRBJ2-3; v_gene: TRBV7-8; abundance: many; len: 15; d_gene: NA; CDR3aa: CASSPKSGTTDTQYF; CDR3nt: TGTGCCAGCAGCCCCAAATCCGGTACCACAGATACGCAGTATTTT
j_gene: TRBJ1-6; v_gene: TRBV6-2/TRBV6-3; abundance: many; len: 19; d_gene: TRBD1; CDR3aa: CASSYSGQHQSSYNSPLHF; CDR3nt: TGTGCCAGCAGTTACTCGGGACAGCACCAGAGCTCCTATAATTCACCCCTCCACTTT
j_gene: TRBJ2-3; v_gene: TRBV19; abundance: NA; len: 15; d_gene: NA; CDR3aa: CASCRWAGEADTQYF; CDR3nt: TGTGCCAGTTGCCGCTGGGCAGGGGAGGCAGATACGCAGTATTTT
j_gene: TRBJ1-2; v_gene: TRBV7-9; abundance: NA; len: 12; d_gene: NA; CDR3aa: CAGSNGGYGYTF; CDR3nt: TGTGCCGGATCAAATGGAGGGTATGGCTACACCTTC
j_gene: TRBJ2-7; v_gene: TRBV4-1; abundance: few; len: 12; d_gene: NA; CDR3aa: CASSQDYLEQYF; CDR3nt: TGCGCCAGCAGCCAAGATTATCTCGAGCAGTACTTC
j_gene: TRBJ2-5; v_gene: TRBV4-1; abundance: NA; len: 12; d_gene: NA; CDR3aa: CASSQVGTPEYF; CDR3nt: TGCGCCAGCAGCCAAGTAGGAACGCCGGAGTACTTC
j_gene: TRBJ1-1; v_gene: TRBV7-3; abundance: few; len: 13; d_gene: NA; CDR3aa: CASSLTGSYEAFF; CDR3nt: TGTGCCAGCAGCTTAACGGGGAGCTATGAAGCTTTCTTT
j_gene: TRBJ2-7; v_gene: TRBV6-6; abundance: NA; len: 16; d_gene: NA; CDR3aa: CASRILTDLSSYEQYF; CDR3nt: TGTGCCAGCAGAATCTTAACCGACTTGAGCTCCTACGAGCAGTACTTC
j_gene: TRBJ2-1; v_gene: TRBV27; abundance: NA; len: 15; d_gene: NA; CDR3aa: CASSSPGGLINEQFF; CDR3nt: TGTGCCAGCAGTTCTCCAGGGGGGTTGATCAATGAGCAGTTCTTC
j_gene: TRBJ2-2; v_gene: TRBV5-8; abundance: few; len: 15; d_gene: TRBD1; CDR3aa: CASSSGQGFTGELFF; CDR3nt: TGTGCCAGCAGCTCGGGACAGGGGTTCACCGGGGAGCTGTTTTTT
j_gene: TRBJ2-7; v_gene: TRBV7-6; abundance: NA; len: 14; d_gene: NA; CDR3aa: CASSWGGGPYEQYF; CDR3nt: TGTGCCAGCAGCTGGGGTGGGGGCCCCTACGAGCAGTACTTC
j_gene: TRBJ1-4; v_gene: TRBV6-1; abundance: few; len: 15; d_gene: NA; CDR3aa: CASSPWEGINEKLFF; CDR3nt: TGTGCCAGCAGCCCCTGGGAGGGAATTAATGAAAAACTGTTTTTT
j_gene: TRBJ1-2; v_gene: TRBV6-6; abundance: NA; len: 15; d_gene: NA; CDR3aa: CASRPTTGRNYGYTF; CDR3nt: TGTGCCAGCAGACCAACAACAGGGAGGAACTATGGCTACACCTTC
j_gene: TRBJ2-1; v_gene: TRBV28; abundance: NA; len: 18; d_gene: TRBD2; CDR3aa: CASKRGLAGGPPYNEQFF; CDR3nt: TGTGCCAGCAAAAGGGGACTAGCGGGGGGGCCCCCCTACAATGAGCAGTTCTTC
j_gene: TRBJ2-5; v_gene: TRBV20-1; abundance: NA; len: 14; d_gene: NA; CDR3aa: CSARDESGQETQYF; CDR3nt: TGCAGTGCTAGAGATGAGAGCGGACAAGAGACCCAGTACTTC
j_gene: TRBJ1-3; v_gene: TRBV7-6; abundance: many; len: 15; d_gene: TRBD1; CDR3aa: CASSSTQGAGNTIYF; CDR3nt: TGTGCCAGCAGCTCGACTCAGGGGGCTGGAAACACCATATATTTT
j_gene: TRBJ1-1; v_gene: TRBV5-1; abundance: NA; len: 16; d_gene: NA; CDR3aa: CASSLAQGRGYTEAFF; CDR3nt: TGCGCCAGCAGCTTGGCCCAGGGTCGCGGATACACTGAAGCTTTCTTT
j_gene: TRBJ2-7; v_gene: TRBV14; abundance: NA; len: 15; d_gene: TRBD1; CDR3aa: CASSLPGTGVHEQYF; CDR3nt: TGTGCCAGCAGCCTACCAGGGACAGGGGTCCACGAGCAGTACTTC
j_gene: TRBJ2-1; v_gene: TRBV2; abundance: few; len: 13; d_gene: NA; CDR3aa: CASSDGRYNEQFF; CDR3nt: TGTGCCAGCAGTGATGGCAGATACAATGAGCAGTTCTTC
j_gene: TRBJ1-2; v_gene: TRBV9; abundance: few; len: 17; d_gene: NA; CDR3aa: CASSVDGQPNPNYGYTF; CDR3nt: TGTGCCAGCAGCGTAGATGGGCAGCCGAACCCTAACTATGGCTACACCTTC